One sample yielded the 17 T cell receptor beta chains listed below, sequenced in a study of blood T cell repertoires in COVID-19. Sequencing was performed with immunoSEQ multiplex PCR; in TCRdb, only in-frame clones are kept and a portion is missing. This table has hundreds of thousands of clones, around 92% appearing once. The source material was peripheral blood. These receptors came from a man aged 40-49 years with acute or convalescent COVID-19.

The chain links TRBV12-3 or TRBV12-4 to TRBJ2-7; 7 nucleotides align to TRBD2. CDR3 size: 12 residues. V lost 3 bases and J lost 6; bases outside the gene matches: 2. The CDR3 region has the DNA TGTGCCAGCAGTTTCACTAGCGCCGAGCAGTACTTC. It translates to CASSFTSAEQYF.

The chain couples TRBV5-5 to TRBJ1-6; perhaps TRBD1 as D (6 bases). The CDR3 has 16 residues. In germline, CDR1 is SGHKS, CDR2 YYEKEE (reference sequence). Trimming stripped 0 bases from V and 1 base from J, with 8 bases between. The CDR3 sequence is CASSLEGQSYNSPLHF. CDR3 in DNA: TGTGCCAGCAGCTTGGAAGGACAGTCCTATAATTCACCCCTCCACTTT.

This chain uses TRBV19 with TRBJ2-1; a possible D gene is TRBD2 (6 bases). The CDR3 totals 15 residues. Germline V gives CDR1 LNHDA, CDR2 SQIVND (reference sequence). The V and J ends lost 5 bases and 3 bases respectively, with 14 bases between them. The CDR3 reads CASSLSSGVYNEQFF. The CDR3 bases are TGTGCCAGTAGTCTCTCTTCGGGGGTCTACAATGAGCAGTTCTTC.

Written as DNA, the CDR3 is TGCAGCGTCGCGCGTCGGGACACCGGGGAGCTGTTTTTT. Its translation is CSVARRDTGELFF. V usage is TRBV29-1 and J usage is TRBJ2-2, with D uncertain. Trimming pared 6 bases from V and 3 bases from J, leaving 11 bases between. CDR1 and CDR2 (germline): SQVTM, ANQGSEA. The CDR3 spans 13 residues.

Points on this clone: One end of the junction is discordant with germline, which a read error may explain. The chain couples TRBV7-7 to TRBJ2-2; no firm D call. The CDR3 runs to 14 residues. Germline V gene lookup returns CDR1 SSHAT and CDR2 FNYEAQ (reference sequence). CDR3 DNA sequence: TGTGCTAGCAGCTCATGGAGGAACACCGGGGAGCTGTTTTTT. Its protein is CASSSWRNTGELFF.

Here the CDR3 reads CASSIGLAGQETQYF. CDR3 sequence (DNA): TGTGCCAGCAGCATTGGACTAGCGGGGCAAGAGACCCAGTACTTC. The chain employs TRBV5-4 and TRBJ2-5, with 12 bases identical to TRBD2. The CDR3 spans 15 residues. The trim removed 4 bases at V and 2 bases at J, leaving 3 bases unmatched. The germline V gene encodes CDR1 SGHNT and CDR2 YYREEE (reference sequence).

CDR3 region: CASSFLAGVGEQFF. CDR3 bases: TGTGCCAGCAGTTTTCTAGCGGGAGTAGGTGAGCAGTTCTTC. This chain joins TRBV28 and TRBJ2-1; TRBD2 matches at 10 bases. The CDR3 runs to 14 residues. Germline CDR1 and CDR2: MDHEN and SYDVKM. With 3 bases clipped from V and 9 bases from J, the junction kept 5 bases outside the gene matches.

The CDR3 nucleotides read TGTGCCACAACGCCTAGCTCCTACGAGCAGTACTTC. It codes for CATTPSSYEQYF. The V call is TRBV6-5, the J call TRBJ2-7; D gene unclear. The CDR3 consists of 12 residues. The V and J ends lost 10 bases and 0 bases respectively, with 10 bases between them. Germline V gene sequence: CDR1 MNHEY, CDR2 SVGAGI.

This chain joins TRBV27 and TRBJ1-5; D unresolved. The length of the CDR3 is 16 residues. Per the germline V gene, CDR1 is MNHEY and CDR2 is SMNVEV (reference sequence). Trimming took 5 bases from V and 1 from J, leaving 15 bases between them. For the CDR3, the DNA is TGTGCCAGCAGTCCGTCGACTCAGTTAAGCAATCAGCCCCAGCATTTT. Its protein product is CASSPSTQLSNQPQHF.

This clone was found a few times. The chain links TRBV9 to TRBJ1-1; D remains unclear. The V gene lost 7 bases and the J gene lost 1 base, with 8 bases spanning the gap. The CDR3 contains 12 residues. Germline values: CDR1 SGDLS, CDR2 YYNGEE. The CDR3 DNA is TGTGCCAGCCGAGGTCCGAACACTGAAGCTTTCTTT. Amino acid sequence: CASRGPNTEAFF. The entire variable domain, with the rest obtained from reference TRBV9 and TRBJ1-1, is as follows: DSGVTQTPKHLITATGQRVTLRCSPRSGDLSVYWYQQSLDQGLQFLIQYYNGEERAKGNILERFSAQQFPDLHSELNLSSLELGDSALYFCASRGPNTEAFFGQGTRLTVV.

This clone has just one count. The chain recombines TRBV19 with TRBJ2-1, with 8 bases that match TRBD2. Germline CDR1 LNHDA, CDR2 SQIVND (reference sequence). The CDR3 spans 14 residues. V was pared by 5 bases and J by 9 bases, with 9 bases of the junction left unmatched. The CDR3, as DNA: TGTGCCAGTAGTCCCGGGACTAGTTTTGGTGAGCAGTTCTTC. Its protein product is CASSPGTSFGEQFF.

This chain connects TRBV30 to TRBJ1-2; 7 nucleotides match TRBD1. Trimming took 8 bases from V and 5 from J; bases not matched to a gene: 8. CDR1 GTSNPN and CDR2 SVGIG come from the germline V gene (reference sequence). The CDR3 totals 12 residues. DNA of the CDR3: TGTGCCGGAAAGGGGGCAGGTTATGGCTACACCTTC. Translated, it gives CAGKGAGYGYTF.

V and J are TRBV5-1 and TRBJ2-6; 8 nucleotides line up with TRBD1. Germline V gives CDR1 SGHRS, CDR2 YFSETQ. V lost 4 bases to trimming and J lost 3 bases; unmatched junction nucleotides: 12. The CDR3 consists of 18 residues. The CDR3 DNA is TGCGCCAGCAGCACTCGCCAGGGGGCCGGTGGTGGGGCCAACGTCCTGACTTTC. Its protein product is CASSTRQGAGGGANVLTF.

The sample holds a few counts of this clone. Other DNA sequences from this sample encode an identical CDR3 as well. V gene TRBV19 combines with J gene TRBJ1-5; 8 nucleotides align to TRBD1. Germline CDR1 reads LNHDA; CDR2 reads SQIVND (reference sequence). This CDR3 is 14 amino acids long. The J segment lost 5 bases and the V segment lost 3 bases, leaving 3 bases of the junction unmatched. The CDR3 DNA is TGTGCCAGTAGTATGGACAGGGAGGATCAGCCCCAGCATTTT. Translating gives CASSMDREDQPQHF.

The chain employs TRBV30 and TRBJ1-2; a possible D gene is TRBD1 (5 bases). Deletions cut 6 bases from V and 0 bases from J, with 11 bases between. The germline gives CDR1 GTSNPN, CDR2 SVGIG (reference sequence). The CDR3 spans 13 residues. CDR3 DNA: TGTGCCTGTACAGGCTCCGCTAACTATGGCTACACCTTC. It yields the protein CACTGSANYGYTF. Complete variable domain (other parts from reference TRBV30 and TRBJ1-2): SQTIHQWPATLVQPVGSPLSLECTVEGTSNPNLYWYRQAAGRGLQLLFYSVGIGQISSEVPQNLSASRPQDRQFILSSKKLLLSDSGFYLCACTGSANYGYTFGSGTRLTVV.

CDR3 protein: CSVVSYSGQGSTNYGYTF. The CDR3 coding sequence is TGCAGCGTTGTGTCGTACTCGGGACAGGGATCTACGAACTATGGCTACACCTTC. This chain joins TRBV29-1 and TRBJ1-2, with TRBD1 identical over 9 bases. This CDR3 has 18 residues. Germline values: CDR1 SQVTM, CDR2 ANQGSEA. J lost 2 bases, V lost 4 bases, and 17 bases had no gene match.

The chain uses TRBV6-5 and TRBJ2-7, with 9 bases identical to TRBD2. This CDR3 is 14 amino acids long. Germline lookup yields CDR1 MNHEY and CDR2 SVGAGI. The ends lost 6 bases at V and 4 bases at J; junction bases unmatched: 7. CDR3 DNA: TGTGCCAGCAGAATGGGCGGGAGGGGGTACGAGCAGTACTTC. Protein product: CASRMGGRGYEQYF.